The T cell receptor (beta chain) described here comes from a study of shared clonotypes between healthy human individuals. About the research overall: The composition of the donors was a couple of women and three men aged 18 to 49. Overall study findings and caveats: Limited genetic and exposure-history diversity came from having few donors.

CDR3 length: 15 residues. Germline V gives CDR1 SGHNT, CDR2 YYREEE (reference sequence). The V and J ends lost 2 bases and 5 bases, in that order; junction bases with no gene match: 9. A note on this clone: The antigen remains unidentified.

Clones were read by immunoSEQ multiplex PCR, and TCRdb kept only the in-frame ones, dropping some. The table shows fewer than 600,000 clones, with around 80% occurring only once. Donation came from healthy HIV-negative adults that had no recent acute infections or vaccinations. Sequencing used PBMCs. This sequence joins TRBV5-4 and TRBJ2-5, with 7 bases identical to TRBD2. This sequence was found in a woman between 40 and 50 years old in good health. Some clones in this sample may be carry-over from other donors' samples. CDR3 region: CASSFGGGPDETQYF. Written as DNA, the CDR3 is TGTGCCAGCAGCTTTGGGGGAGGGCCAGATGAGACCCAGTACTTC.